What follows describes a single T cell receptor (beta chain). What it binds is unknown. This entry is derived from a study of OX40 agonist ivuxolimab in advanced cancers. About the research overall: Ivuxolimab, which is an agonistic anti-OX40 (CD134) antibody, was administered to the patients. Having had anti-PD-1, anti-PD-L1 or anti-CTLA-4 therapy before was allowed, and approximately 40% had some.

The repertoire was sequenced with immunoSEQ multiplex PCR; TCRdb's copy has only in-frame clones and lacks some. Of roughly 92,000 clones in the sample, roughly 80% are singletons; the top ten hold roughly 5.5%. There are 12 residues in the CDR3. Germline V gives CDR1 KGHSH, CDR2 LQKENI. Unmatched junction bases numbered 3, after V lost 6 bases and J lost 6 bases. Study results and limitations: The authors did not determine the antigen specificity of the expanded peripheral T cells. Dosing at 0.1 to 3.0 mg/kg was accompanied by clonal expansion of CD4+ and CD8+ blood T cells by week 6.

The source material was CD4+ or CD8+ T cells sorted from blood, sampled in a trial of the OX40 agonist ivuxolimab. The TCR originated in an adult with an advanced solid tumor such as melanoma, head and neck, liver or kidney cancer. The rearrangement joins TRBV18 to TRBJ2-3, with TRBD2 matching 7 bases. In DNA form, the CDR3 reads TGTGCCAGCTCCCGGGAGGCGGATACGCAGTATTTT. Translated: CASSREADTQYF.